This entry is about one TCR beta chain. It lacks a known antigen. No base quality information exists; no much larger clone differs at one position. Healthy HIV-negative adults with no recently reported acute infections or vaccinations were included as donors. Only Caucasian adults living in Nashville, Tennessee, USA were represented among the donors. Magnetic negative selection was used to enrich CD4+ T cells, after which naive cells were positively selected on CD45RA and the negative fraction became the memory subset. After blood collection by leukapheresis, PBMCs were isolated using Ficoll-Histopaque density gradient centrifugation and then cryopreserved in the vapor phase of liquid nitrogen. Analytical flow cytometry was used to check the purity and quantity of each magnetically sorted T cell population. From each sorted fraction, genomic DNA was isolated and quantified by UV absorbance on a Nanodrop 2000c.

Using the deep immunoSEQ assay, TCR CDR3 regions were amplified from genomic DNA by multiplex PCR. Extracted genomic DNA from each cell subset was spread evenly across all wells of several immunoSEQ 96-well plates, with each plate serving as a replicate. For sorted subsets, 200 ng of genomic DNA, equivalent to roughly 33,000 T cell genomes, went into each replicate PCR. The purified libraries were quantified using a Qubit 3.0 fluorometer, sized with a Bioanalyzer 2100, and then quantified again using the KAPA Library Quantification kit. A separate single-read 150-cycle Illumina NextSeq 550 flow cell was used to sequence each immunoSEQ 96-well plate. In the original analysis: Because only junctional sequences without quality scores were contained in the immunoSEQ output, filtering matching that applied to full-length reads could not be performed. To assign V/J genes and CDR3, sequences were annotated using PyIR, a Python wrapper for IgBLAST v1.9, with IMGT germline references. Reads were filtered out if the reads had weak V/J assignments (E-value above 1e-6), no CDR3, stop codons, out-of-frame junctions, or ambiguous translated residues. V3J clonotypes were defined as sequences sharing an identical inferred V gene, J gene, and CDR3 amino acid sequence. The percentage overlap between two repertoires was calculated by dividing the number of shared unique clonotypes by the size of the smaller repertoire. Richness of each repertoire was evaluated using RTK rarefaction, the Chao1 estimator, and Recon v2.1 estimates of unobserved clonotypes. OLGA was used to compute generation probabilities for all TCRbeta clonotypes that the gDNA method yielded from a few donors. TCRdb holds this immuneACCESS table with in-frame rearrangements only. Some clones are missing; in checked studies, unresolved V genes explain under half, and the rest has no known cause. V, J and clone size are those of that table, while D and trimming were read from the DNA. Across this sample there are about 300,000 clones, with around 74% seen only once. The biggest ten clones account for 10% of the sample.

The CDR3 runs 14 residues from the cysteine to the phenylalanine. Of the read, only the CDR3 DNA is kept; its 42 bases are in frame from base 1. The germline V end is reduced by 8 bases and the J end by 0 bases; junction bases left unmatched: 3. Via the germline V gene, CDR1 is ENHRY and CDR2 SYGVKD. This record comes from a study of shared clonotypes between healthy human individuals (dated by TCRdb to the early 2020s). Study-wide context: A few men and a couple of women, aged 18 to 49 years, made up the cohort. For each donor, CD4 naive and CD4 memory were each run on three plates, CD8 naive on two plates, and CD8 memory on one plate. Between about 0.85 and 9.5 billion PBMCs per donor were obtained by leukapheresis. Libraries were prepared and TCR repertoires were sequenced by different laboratories using diverse techniques, in order to increase sequencing depth and limit assay-specific biases. The study deeply sequenced blood TCR repertoires of five healthy adults to estimate repertoire size and the extent of clonotype sharing between individuals. General study outcomes and caveats: The genetic and exposure-history diversity represented was limited by the small number of donors. Pairwise subsampling indicated that sequencing depth was expected to affect the degree of clonotype sharing among donors. Larger estimated clonotype richness was generally found for naive subsets than for memory subsets. When a few donors were compared, the shared fraction of clonotypes was about 5% for naive CD4, 3% to 4% for naive CD8, 2.3% for memory CD4, and 0.4% for memory CD8. Rarefaction of sorted-subset datasets indicated incomplete sequencing despite the large sequencing depth. Sampling was restricted to blood, and TCR repertoires in tissue are likely to differ from TCR repertoires in blood. Compared with non-shared clonotypes, the clonotypes found in all four sorted-subset donors had higher generation probabilities.

This chain joins TRBV10-3 to TRBJ2-2; 7 nucleotides in the junction match TRBD2. Sample: memory CD4+ T cells sorted from blood. Explained via the paper, the cell subset or site label denotes: CD45RA-negative fraction. The TCR originated in a young man in good health. The DNA sequence is TGTGCCATCGGGGGAGGGGCGAACACCGGGGAGCTGTTTTTT. Translated, this gives CAIGGGANTGELFF.